This T cell receptor beta chain was obtained from a study of shared clonotypes between healthy human individuals. General observations from the study: Generally, naive subsets came out with larger estimated richness than memory subsets. It was the non-shared clonotypes that had lower generation probabilities than clonotypes shared by all four donors. Sorted-subset sequencing was shown by rarefaction to be incomplete despite large depth.

The V end was cut by 6 bases, the J end by 2 bases, with 23 bases between. The CDR3 spans 17 residues. Germline CDR1 reads LNHDA; CDR2 reads SQIVND (reference sequence). In regard to this clone: Its target is unknown.

This table comes from immunoSEQ multiplex PCR, and its TCRdb copy is limited to in-frame clones, with some not included. The sample yields about 120,000 clones, about 63% seen once. This clonotype was obtained from a woman in her twenties or thirties in good health. V gene TRBV19 combines with J gene TRBJ2-7; D might be TRBD1 or TRBD2, each matching 5 bases. Sequencing was carried out using memory CD8+ T cells sorted from blood. As for subset: CD45RO+ cells pooled with CCR7-negative TemRA cells. CDR3 in DNA: TGTGCCAGTAGGCCGGGGAAGGGGAAACTTCCGCCCTACGAGCAGTACTTC. Protein sequence: CASRPGKGKLPPYEQYF.